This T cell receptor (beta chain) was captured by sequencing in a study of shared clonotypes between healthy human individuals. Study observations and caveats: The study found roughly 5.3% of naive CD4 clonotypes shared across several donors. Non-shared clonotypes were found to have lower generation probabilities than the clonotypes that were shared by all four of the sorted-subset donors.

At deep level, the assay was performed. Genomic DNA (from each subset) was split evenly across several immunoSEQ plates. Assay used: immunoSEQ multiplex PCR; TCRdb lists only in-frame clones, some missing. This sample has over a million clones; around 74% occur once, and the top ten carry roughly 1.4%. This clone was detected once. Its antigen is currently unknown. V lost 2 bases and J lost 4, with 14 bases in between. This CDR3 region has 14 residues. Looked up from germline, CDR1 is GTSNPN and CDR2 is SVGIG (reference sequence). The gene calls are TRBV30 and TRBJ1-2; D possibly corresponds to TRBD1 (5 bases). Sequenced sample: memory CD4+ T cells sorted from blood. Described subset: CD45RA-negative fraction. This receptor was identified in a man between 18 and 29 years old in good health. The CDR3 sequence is CAWSIPTDFYGYTF. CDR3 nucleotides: TGTGCCTGGAGTATCCCGACAGATTTCTATGGCTACACCTTC.